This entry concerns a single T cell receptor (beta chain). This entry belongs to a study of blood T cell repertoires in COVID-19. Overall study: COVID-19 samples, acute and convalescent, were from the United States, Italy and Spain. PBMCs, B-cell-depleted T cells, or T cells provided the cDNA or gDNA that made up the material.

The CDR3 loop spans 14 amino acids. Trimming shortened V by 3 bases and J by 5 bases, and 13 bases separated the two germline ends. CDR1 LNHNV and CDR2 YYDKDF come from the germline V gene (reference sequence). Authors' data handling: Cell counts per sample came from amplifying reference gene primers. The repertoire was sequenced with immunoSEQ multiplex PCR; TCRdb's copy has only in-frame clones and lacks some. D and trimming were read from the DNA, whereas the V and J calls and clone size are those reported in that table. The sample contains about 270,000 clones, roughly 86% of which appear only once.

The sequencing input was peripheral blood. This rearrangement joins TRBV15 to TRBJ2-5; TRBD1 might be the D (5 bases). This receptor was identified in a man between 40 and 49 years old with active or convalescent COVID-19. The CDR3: CATSSHGAAETQYF. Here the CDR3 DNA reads TGTGCCACCAGCAGCCATGGGGCCGCCGAGACCCAGTACTTC.